The 25 T cell receptor beta chains in this list originate from one sample, sequenced in a study of T cell responses to AZD1222 COVID-19 vaccine. Only in-frame clones appear in the TCRdb table, and some are missing; sequencing was by immunoSEQ multiplex PCR. The sample includes about 69,000 clones, 80% to 90% of them seen just once. The specimen was peripheral blood, collected on day 0 of AZD1222 vaccination. The receptor source for this set is an adult in good health.

This clone was seen once. V is TRBV12-5 and J is TRBJ2-2, with 7 bases matching TRBD2. The germline gives CDR1 LGHNT, CDR2 FRNRAP. The J segment lost 6 bases and the V segment lost 5 bases, leaving 9 bases of the junction unmatched. The CDR3 is made up of 15 amino acids. This chain's CDR3 is CASGPGGGYAGELFF. For the CDR3, the DNA is TGTGCTAGTGGTCCCGGGGGAGGGTACGCCGGGGAGCTGTTTTTT.

The V and J genes are TRBV9 and TRBJ1-2; a possible D gene is TRBD1 (6 bases). The ends were cut back, 4 bases at V and 4 bases at J, with 14 bases in the middle. Looked up from germline, CDR1 is SGDLS and CDR2 is YYNGEE. This CDR3 spans 14 amino acids. This chain's CDR3 is CASSPKVGAYGYTF. CDR3 coding DNA: TGTGCCAGCAGCCCCAAGGTGGGGGCCTATGGCTACACCTTC.

The V and J genes are TRBV18 and TRBJ1-6; 7 positions agree with TRBD1. Per germline, CDR1 KGHSH and CDR2 LQKENI. The V and J ends lost 2 bases and 7 bases, in that order; junction bases with no gene match: 2. This CDR3 spans 14 amino acids. The CDR3 spells CASSPEGQNSPLHF. CDR3 nucleotides: TGTGCCAGCTCACCAGAGGGACAGAATTCACCCCTCCACTTT.

The chain links TRBV6-5 to TRBJ1-1; the D gene is possibly TRBD1 (5 bases). The V gene's germline CDR1 is MNHEY and CDR2 SVGAGI. V shed 8 bases and J shed 5 bases, with 15 bases lying between them. The CDR3 has 13 amino acids. In DNA, the CDR3 is TGTGCCAGCTCGGAGGGGTGGGGAACTGAAGCTTTCTTT. As protein: CASSEGWGTEAFF.

The chain joins TRBV12-3 or TRBV12-4 to TRBJ1-1; D call uncertain. The CDR3 is 12 amino acids. The V and J ends lost 6 bases and 8 bases respectively, with 13 bases between them. The CDR3 region has the DNA TGTGCCAGCAGCTCCGCCGGACGGGAAGCTTTCTTT. Its translation is CASSSAGREAFF.

The chain employs TRBV21-1 and TRBJ1-4. TRBV21-1 corresponds to a pseudogene. The CDR3 runs to 14 residues. CDR3 sequence: CASSSDRPDEKLFF. In DNA, the CDR3 is TGTGCCAGCAGCAGTGACCGTCCGGATGAAAAACTGTTTTTT.

The chain uses TRBV7-3 and TRBJ2-3; D gene unclear. The CDR3 covers 14 residues. From germline, CDR1 is SGHTA and CDR2 FQGTGA. V lost 5 bases and J lost 3, with 12 bases in between. The CDR3 DNA is TGTGCCAGCAGCCTCCTTTCTAGGACAGATACGCAGTATTTT. This translates into CASSLLSRTDTQYF.

This clone has a single count. This sequence joins TRBV2 and TRBJ1-1, with D unclear. The germline V and J ends were trimmed by 9 bases and 2 bases, with 7 bases remaining between them. Germline CDR1 SNHLY, CDR2 FYNNEI. The CDR3 contains 11 residues. CDR3 in DNA: TGTGCCAGTTGGTATAACACTGAAGCTTTCTTT. Translating it yields CASWYNTEAFF.

This rearrangement joins TRBV19 to TRBJ1-1, with TRBD1 identical over 8 bases. J gave up 4 bases and V 5 bases, and 6 bases lay outside the gene matches. This CDR3 spans 14 amino acids. Per germline, CDR1 LNHDA and CDR2 SQIVND (reference sequence). The chain's CDR3 is CASSPRTGPTEAFF. The CDR3 coding sequence is TGTGCCAGTAGTCCTAGGACAGGGCCCACTGAAGCTTTCTTT.

This chain uses TRBV19 with TRBJ1-1; D might be TRBD1 (5 bases). Trimming stripped 5 bases from V and 3 bases from J, with 13 bases between. Germline V lookup: CDR1 LNHDA, CDR2 SQIVND (reference sequence). This CDR3 comprises 14 residues. The CDR3 here is CASSPPGFDTEAFF. The CDR3 DNA follows: TGTGCCAGTAGTCCCCCAGGGTTCGACACTGAAGCTTTCTTT.

This CDR3 reads CASSLQGARGYTF. In DNA, the CDR3 is TGTGCCAGCAGCCTTCAGGGGGCTCGAGGCTACACCTTC. The genes are TRBV5-4 and TRBJ1-2; 8 nucleotides match TRBD1. The trim removed 4 bases at V and 8 bases at J, leaving 7 bases unmatched. CDR1 is SGHNT and CDR2 is YYREEE in the germline V gene (reference sequence). The CDR3 totals 13 residues.

The V and J genes are TRBV27 and TRBJ2-7; D could derive from TRBD1 or TRBD2 (5 bases each). This CDR3 has 15 amino acids. The V end lost 2 bases, the J end lost 1 base, and 12 bases lay between the germline ends. Germline values: CDR1 MNHEY, CDR2 SMNVEV (reference sequence). The CDR3 nucleotides are TGTGCCAGCAGTTTAGGCTTGGGACCGTCCTACGAGCAGTACTTC. Protein sequence: CASSLGLGPSYEQYF.

The V gene is TRBV7-2, the J gene TRBJ1-5, with D unresolved. V was pared by 5 bases and J by 5 bases, with 10 bases between. The CDR3 totals 13 residues. The germline CDR1 and CDR2 sequences are SGHTA and FQGNSA. The CDR3 spells CASSLEGDQPQHF. CDR3 sequence (DNA): TGTGCCAGCAGCCTGGAGGGAGATCAGCCCCAGCATTTT.

The chain joins TRBV29-1 to TRBJ2-7; 12 nucleotides match TRBD1. J gave up 5 bases and V 3 bases, and 2 bases lay outside the gene matches. The CDR3 contains 13 residues. CDR1 SQVTM and CDR2 ANQGSEA come from the germline V gene. For the CDR3, the DNA is TGCAGCGTTGATGGGACAGGGGGCAACGAGCAGTACTTC. Residues: CSVDGTGGNEQYF.

A few counts support this clone. This chain joins TRBV7-9 and TRBJ1-2; TRBD1 matches at 7 bases. The junction had 12 bases not matched to a gene; V was cut back by 5 bases and J by 0 bases. The CDR3 runs to 17 residues. Germline values: CDR1 SEHNR, CDR2 FQNEAQ (reference sequence). The CDR3: CASSHTGTDHSNYGYTF. The CDR3 DNA reads as TGTGCCAGCAGCCACACCGGGACAGATCATTCTAACTATGGCTACACCTTC.

The chain uses TRBV13 and TRBJ2-7, with D perhaps TRBD2 (5 bases). The V end was cut by 4 bases, the J end by 0 bases, with 13 bases between. CDR1 is PRHDT, CDR2 FYEKMQ, per germline (reference sequence). This CDR3 region has 15 residues. Written as DNA, the CDR3 is TGTGCCAGCAGCTCCCTAGCCACGGCCTCCTACGAGCAGTACTTC. As protein: CASSSLATASYEQYF.

This rearrangement joins TRBV7-2 to TRBJ1-5; no firm D call. CDR1 and CDR2 (germline): SGHTA, FQGNSA. V shed 2 bases and J shed 4 bases, with 6 bases lying between them. The CDR3 sequence is 13 residues long. CDR3 DNA sequence: TGTGCCAGCAGCTTACAGGTTAATCAGCCCCAGCATTTT. Protein sequence: CASSLQVNQPQHF. The full variable domain, completed using reference TRBV7-2 and TRBJ1-5, is GAGVSQSPSNKVTEKGKDVELRCDPISGHTALYWYRQSLGQGLEFLIYFQGNSAPDKSGLPSDRFSAERTGGSVSTLTIQRTQQEDSAVYLCASSLQVNQPQHFGDGTRLSIL.

The chain carries TRBV28 and TRBJ1-2; D is perhaps TRBD1 (6 bases). There are 13 residues in the CDR3. Germline loops: CDR1 MDHEN, CDR2 SYDVKM. Deletions cut 7 bases from V and 2 bases from J, with 11 bases between. The chain's CDR3 is CASTPTGNYGYTF. CDR3 in DNA: TGTGCCAGCACCCCTACAGGGAACTATGGCTACACCTTC.

The chain has TRBV12-3 or TRBV12-4 and TRBJ1-1, with TRBD1 as a possible D gene (5 bases). The CDR3 spans 13 residues. Trimming took off 10 bases at V and 5 bases at J, with 17 bases between the two ends. CDR3 region: CATRTGGMTEAFF. CDR3 coding DNA: TGTGCCACCCGTACGGGGGGAATGACTGAAGCTTTCTTT.

The gene calls are TRBV24-1 and TRBJ2-1; 8 bases map to TRBD1. Germline V gives CDR1 KGHDR, CDR2 SFDVKD. This CDR3 spans 16 amino acids. The V and J ends lost 5 bases and 4 bases, in that order; junction bases with no gene match: 9. The CDR3 sequence is CATSAAGTGVYNEQFF. The CDR3 region has the DNA TGTGCCACCAGTGCCGCGGGGACAGGAGTGTACAATGAGCAGTTCTTC.

The chain combines TRBV5-6 with TRBJ2-2, with no clear D. The CDR3 is 14 amino acids. Germline V gene lookup returns CDR1 SGHDT and CDR2 YYEEEE. The V gene lost 0 bases and the J gene lost 0 bases, with 3 bases spanning the gap. The CDR3 DNA reads TGTGCCAGCAGCTTGGTTACGAACACCGGGGAGCTGTTTTTT. Protein sequence: CASSLVTNTGELFF. Looking up the rest from reference TRBV5-6 and TRBJ2-2 gives the full variable domain: DAGVTQSPTHLIKTRGQQVTLRCSPKSGHDTVSWYQQALGQGPQFIFQYYEEEERQRGNFPDRFSGHQFPNYSSELNVNALLLGDSALYLCASSLVTNTGELFFGEGSRLTVL.

The chain carries TRBV4-1 and TRBJ2-1; 12 nucleotides line up with TRBD1. The V gene's germline CDR1 is MGHRA and CDR2 YSYEKL. The CDR3 runs 17 residues. The ends lost 0 bases at V and 7 bases at J; junction bases unmatched: 7. CDR3 amino acids: CASSQEGGQGAWNEQFF. As DNA, the CDR3 is TGCGCCAGCAGCCAAGAAGGGGGACAGGGGGCCTGGAATGAGCAGTTCTTC.

J is TRBJ2-7 and V is TRBV5-1, with 11 positions matching TRBD2. This CDR3 spans 16 amino acids. The V gene end was trimmed by 0 bases and the J gene end by 7 bases; junction bases not matched to a gene: 9. Germline V gene lookup returns CDR1 SGHRS and CDR2 YFSETQ. The CDR3 protein is CASSLDLAGGPGEQYF. As DNA, the CDR3 is TGCGCCAGCAGCTTGGACTTAGCGGGAGGGCCGGGGGAGCAGTACTTC.

The V gene is TRBV19, the J gene TRBJ1-5; 8 bases fit TRBD1. The germline V gene has CDR1 LNHDA and CDR2 SQIVND (reference sequence). The CDR3 is 17 residues long. V was pared by 5 bases and J by 4 bases, with 13 bases of the junction left unmatched. CDR3 nucleotide sequence: TGTGCCAGTAGTTGGGGGTCTGGGACAGGAGATAATCAGCCCCAGCATTTT. Its translation is CASSWGSGTGDNQPQHF.

J is TRBJ1-2 and V is TRBV9; 11 nucleotides agree with TRBD1. Trimming at V came to 2 bases and at J to 4 bases, leaving 10 bases not matched to a gene. From germline, CDR1 is SGDLS and CDR2 YYNGEE. The CDR3 totals 17 residues. CDR3 in amino acids: CASSVQASGQGGYGYTF. The CDR3 nucleotides are TGTGCCAGCAGCGTCCAGGCCTCGGGACAGGGGGGCTATGGCTACACCTTC.